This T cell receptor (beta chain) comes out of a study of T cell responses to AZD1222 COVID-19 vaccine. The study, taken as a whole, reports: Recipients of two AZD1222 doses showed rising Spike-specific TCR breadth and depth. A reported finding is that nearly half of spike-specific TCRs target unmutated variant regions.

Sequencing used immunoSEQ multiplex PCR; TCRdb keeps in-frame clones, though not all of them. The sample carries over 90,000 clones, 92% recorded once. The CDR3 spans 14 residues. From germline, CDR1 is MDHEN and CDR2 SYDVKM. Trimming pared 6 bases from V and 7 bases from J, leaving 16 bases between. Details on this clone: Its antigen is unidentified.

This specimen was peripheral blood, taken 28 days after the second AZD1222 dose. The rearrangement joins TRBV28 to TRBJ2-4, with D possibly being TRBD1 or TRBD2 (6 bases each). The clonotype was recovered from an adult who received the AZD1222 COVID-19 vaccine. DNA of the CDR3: TGTGCCAGCAGCCCACAGGGTCGGGGGAACATTCAGTACTTC. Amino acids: CASSPQGRGNIQYF.